The 22 T cell receptor beta chains listed next were all sequenced from one sample in a study of spatial heterogeneity in lung cancer. The time point here: sample taken at primary tumor resection. Study-level points and caveats: Counts of expanded alpha and beta TCRs within tumors tracked the tumor nonsynonymous mutation count.

MiXCR, applied by TCRdb to the 5' RACE reads, yields one record per CDR3 protein. The profile shows roughly 17,000 distinct CDR3 sequences, roughly 9% of them singletons. The antigens of these receptors remain unknown. The material was lung tumor tissue, obtained at surgery. The receptors derive from a female donor with early-stage non-small cell lung cancer.

This clonotype was picked up a small number of times. This beta chain is an off-target read within a library intended for alpha chains, so its frequency means little. The chain employs TRBV27 and TRBJ2-7, with unresolved D. Trimming took off 6 bases at V and 6 bases at J, with 12 bases between the two ends. The CDR3 length is 12 residues. In germline, CDR1 is MNHEY, CDR2 SMNVEV (reference sequence). The chain's CDR3 is CASRGQPREQYF. DNA of the CDR3: TGTGCCAGCAGAGGGCAGCCACGCGAGCAGTACTTC.

This clonotype has ten or more counts. This beta chain turned up in a library designed for alpha chains; as an off-target read, its abundance says little. The genes are TRBV5-1 and TRBJ1-2; possibly TRBD1 for D (5 bases). Germline assignment: CDR1 SGHRS and CDR2 YFSETQ. The V and J ends lost 4 bases and 7 bases respectively, with 14 bases between them. The CDR3 loop spans 13 amino acids. Written as DNA, the CDR3 is TGCGCCAGCAGCGATACCCAGGGAACTGGCTACACCTTC. This gives the protein CASSDTQGTGYTF.

This clonotype was seen more than once but under ten times. Because the library targeted alpha chains, this beta chain is an off-target read whose size means little. The J gene is TRBJ2-2, the V gene TRBV7-2; 8 bases line up with TRBD1. In germline, CDR1 is SGHTA, CDR2 FQGNSA. CDR3 length: 15 residues. V dropped 4 bases and J dropped 6; count of bases not matched to a gene: 7. CDR3 sequence reads: CASSWQGAQAGELFF. In nucleotides, the CDR3 is TGTGCCAGCAGCTGGCAGGGGGCGCAGGCCGGGGAGCTGTTTTTT.

This clonotype was counted between two and nine times. This beta chain is an off-target read within a library intended for alpha chains, so its frequency means little. The J gene is TRBJ1-6, the V gene TRBV20-1, with D possibly being TRBD1 (6 bases). Germline assignment: CDR1 DFQATT and CDR2 SNEGSKA (reference sequence). V was cut by 0 bases and J by 7 bases, with 16 bases left in between. This CDR3 region has 16 residues. The CDR3 coding sequence is TGCAGTGCTAGAGATTCACCCACAGGGCTGAATTCACCCCTCCACTTT. Protein sequence: CSARDSPTGLNSPLHF.

This clonotype is medium-sized (0.01 to 0.1%) in the sample. This beta chain is an unintended read in a library built for alpha chains; its size means little. The rearrangement links TRBV20-1 to TRBJ2-6; D is unresolved. The CDR3 has 16 amino acids. The germline gives CDR1 DFQATT, CDR2 SNEGSKA (reference sequence). Trimming took off 6 bases at V and 0 bases at J, with 15 bases between the two ends. The CDR3 sequence is CSASFPDDSGANVLTF. CDR3 in DNA: TGCAGTGCCTCCTTCCCCGACGACTCTGGGGCCAACGTCCTGACTTTC.

This clonotype is categorized as medium-sized (0.01 to 0.1%). Since the library was made to target alpha chains, this beta chain is a stray read and its abundance is not meaningful. This chain joins TRBV7-3 and TRBJ2-2; maybe TRBD2 (6 bases). V dropped 1 base and J dropped 6 bases, with 15 bases sitting between them. Per germline, CDR1 SGHTA and CDR2 FQGTGA. CDR3 length equals 16 residues. In nucleotides, the CDR3 is TGTGCCAGCAGCTTAAATGCGGGGTTTAAAGCCGGGGAGCTGTTTTTT. This sequence encodes CASSLNAGFKAGELFF.

As for this clonotype: This beta chain slipped into a library made for alpha chains as a stray read, so its size is not meaningful. The chain carries TRBV7-2 and TRBJ1-6; D is unclear. Germline V gives CDR1 SGHTA, CDR2 FQGNSA. Trimming shortened V by 2 bases and J by 10 bases, and 9 bases separated the two germline ends. CDR3 length: 13 residues. The CDR3 sequence is CASSLNAGSPLHF. In DNA, the CDR3 is TGTGCCAGCAGCTTAAATGCCGGCTCACCCCTCCACTTT.

For this clonotype: The size of this beta chain means little, since it is a stray read in a library made for alpha chains. The gene calls are TRBV5-1 and TRBJ2-2, with TRBD1 matching 7 bases. The CDR3 loop spans 15 amino acids. Germline lookup yields CDR1 SGHRS and CDR2 YFSETQ. After removal of 4 bases from V and 2 bases from J, the junction contained 5 bases not matched to a gene. CDR3 in amino acids: CASSPRQGNTGELFF. The CDR3 DNA reads as TGCGCCAGCAGCCCCCGACAGGGAAACACCGGGGAGCTGTTTTTT. The whole variable domain, remainder taken from reference TRBV5-1 and TRBJ2-2, is KAGVTQTPRYLIKTRGQQVTLSCSPISGHRSVSWYQQTPGQGLQFLFEYFSETQRNKGNFPGRFSGRQFSNSRSEMNVSTLELGDSALYLCASSPRQGNTGELFFGEGSRLTVL.

By sample fraction, this clonotype is medium-sized. Found in a library prepared for alpha chains, this beta chain is an off-target read, and its abundance has little meaning. The chain's CDR3 is CSALGQGTDTQYF. CDR3 nucleotides: TGCAGTGCTTTAGGACAGGGCACAGATACGCAGTATTTT. The chain recombines TRBV20-1 with TRBJ2-3; 7 bases map to TRBD1. This CDR3 region has 13 residues. V lost 5 bases, J lost 1 base, and 3 bases stayed unmatched. The germline V gene encodes CDR1 DFQATT and CDR2 SNEGSKA (reference sequence).

This clonotype occurred a few times. The library was built for alpha chains, so this beta chain is an off-target read and its size means little. The chain recombines TRBV27 with TRBJ2-6, with a tentative D call TRBD1 (5 bases). The CDR3 loop spans 15 amino acids. Trimming pared 5 bases from V and 8 bases from J, leaving 16 bases between. Germline values: CDR1 MNHEY, CDR2 SMNVEV (reference sequence). This chain's CDR3 is CASSLRAGTPNVLTF. The DNA of the CDR3 is TGTGCCAGCAGTCTCAGGGCAGGAACTCCCAACGTCCTGACTTTC.

To note about this clonotype: One base away lies a much larger clone, so this may be a sequencing read error. No conserved phenylalanine or tryptophan ends this CDR3, so it is likely a read error. Little can be read into the size of this beta chain, an off-target read in a library designed for alpha chains. The V and J genes are TRBV7-9 and TRBJ2-5; 9 bases are a match to TRBD2. Germline V lookup: CDR1 SEHNR, CDR2 FQNEAQ (reference sequence). The CDR3 extends over 13 amino acids. V dropped 5 bases and J dropped 5; count of bases not matched to a gene: 3. The chain's CDR3 is CASSQRGEETQYL. CDR3 nucleotides: TGTGCCAGCAGCCAGCGGGGGGAGGAGACCCAGTACCTC.

This clonotype appeared many times. This beta chain slipped into a library made for alpha chains as a stray read, so its size is not meaningful. The gene calls are TRBV7-2 and TRBJ1-1, with 7 nucleotides matching TRBD1. V lost 5 bases, J lost 11 bases, and 14 bases stayed unmatched. CDR3 size: 14 residues. Germline CDR1 reads SGHTA; CDR2 reads FQGNSA. The CDR3 nucleotides read TGTGCCAGCAGCACGGACAGGCCCCTACTGGATGCTTTCTTT. This codes for CASSTDRPLLDAFF.

Details on this clonotype: The size of this beta chain means little, since it is a stray read in a library made for alpha chains. In DNA, the CDR3 is TGTGCCAACAGCCACCGGGGCGGGGGAATGACAGATACGCAGTATTTT. As protein: CANSHRGGGMTDTQYF. V is TRBV12-3 or TRBV12-4 and J is TRBJ2-3, with 7 positions matching TRBD2. The CDR3 extends over 16 amino acids. Unmatched junction bases numbered 16, after V lost 10 bases and J lost 3 bases.

This clonotype was counted between two and nine times. Little can be read into the size of this beta chain, an off-target read in a library designed for alpha chains. V usage is TRBV28 and J usage is TRBJ1-2; a weak D match, TRBD1 (6 bases). CDR1 and CDR2 (germline): MDHEN, SYDVKM. V was clipped by 6 bases and J by 2 bases, with 22 bases between them. There are 17 residues in the CDR3. The CDR3 loop reads CASSLNPLRGLNYGYTF. CDR3 in DNA: TGTGCCAGCAGCCTCAACCCACTCAGGGGATTGAACTATGGCTACACCTTC.

This clonotype was seen only a few times. The library was built for alpha chains, so this beta chain is an off-target read and its size means little. The rearrangement links TRBV20-1 to TRBJ1-5, with no clear D. Trimming shortened V by 4 bases and J by 3 bases, and 16 bases separated the two germline ends. The CDR3 sequence is 15 residues long. The germline gives CDR1 DFQATT, CDR2 SNEGSKA (reference sequence). In DNA, the CDR3 is TGCAGTGCTACAACAATGGGGTGGAACAATCAGCCCCAGCATTTT. This codes for CSATTMGWNNQPQHF.

The table lists this clonotype with a few counts. The size of this beta chain means little, since it is a stray read in a library made for alpha chains. V and J are TRBV13 and TRBJ1-1; TRBD1 aligns across 11 bases. V dropped 2 bases and J dropped 4; count of bases not matched to a gene: 6. This CDR3 contains 16 residues. Germline V gene lookup returns CDR1 PRHDT and CDR2 FYEKMQ (reference sequence). In DNA form, the CDR3 reads TGTGCCAGCAGCTTAAGCGGGGACAGGGGGGTCACTGAAGCTTTCTTT. It encodes CASSLSGDRGVTEAFF.

Worth noting for this clonotype: A much larger clone differs by one base, so this may be a read error. As an off-target read in a library built for alpha chains, this beta chain has a frequency of little significance. The V gene is TRBV7-9, the J gene TRBJ2-3; D is perhaps TRBD2 (6 bases). The CDR3 has 15 residues. The germline V gene has CDR1 SEHNR and CDR2 FQNEAQ (reference sequence). CDR3 residues: CVSKGLPILTDTQYF. CDR3 coding DNA: TGTGTCAGCAAGGGACTGCCGATACTCACAGATACGCAGTATTTT.

A note on this clonotype: This beta chain was picked up by a library intended for alpha chains and is off target, so its count carries little meaning. The rearrangement uses TRBV19 and TRBJ2-1, with D unclear. The CDR3 is 14 residues long. Germline-derived CDR1 and CDR2 are LNHDA and SQIVND (reference sequence). Trimming removed 5 bases at V and 4 bases at J, with 12 bases between. As DNA, the CDR3 is TGTGCCAGTAGTCAACGGACGGTTTACAATGAGCAGTTCTTC. Protein: CASSQRTVYNEQFF.

This clonotype showed up many times. The library was designed around alpha chains, so this beta chain is a stray read whose abundance carries little weight. This sequence joins TRBV27 and TRBJ1-2, with TRBD1 matching over 7 bases. The CDR3 extends over 14 amino acids. V dropped 5 bases and J dropped 7; count of bases not matched to a gene: 10. From germline, CDR1 is MNHEY and CDR2 SMNVEV (reference sequence). CDR3 residues: CASSPQLTGVGYTF. CDR3 coding DNA: TGTGCCAGCAGTCCTCAGCTAACAGGGGTTGGCTACACCTTC.

This clonotype was seen a handful of times. For a library built for alpha chains, this beta chain is a stray read; little rests on its size. This chain links TRBV5-5 with TRBJ1-1; D gene ambiguous. The CDR3 has 14 residues. CDR1 SGHKS and CDR2 YYEKEE come from the germline V gene (reference sequence). V lost 3 bases, J lost 1 base, and 10 bases lay in between. For the CDR3, the DNA is TGTGCCAGCAGCTCGTCGGACGCGAACACTGAAGCTTTCTTT. Protein: CASSSSDANTEAFF.

This clonotype is medium-sized in the sample. Within a library made for alpha chains, this beta chain is off target, and its count is uninformative. The chain combines TRBV18 with TRBJ2-7; no reliable D call. The CDR3 extends over 13 amino acids. Germline V gene lookup returns CDR1 KGHSH and CDR2 LQKENI. Trimming removed 3 bases at V and 3 bases at J, with 9 bases between. In DNA form, the CDR3 reads TGTGCCAGCTCACCCGAATTAGACTACGAGCAGTACTTC. This translates into CASSPELDYEQYF.

In regard to this clonotype: Within a library made for alpha chains, this beta chain is off target, and its count is uninformative. J is TRBJ2-7 and V is TRBV21-1; the table names TRBD1, a call not compared with the DNA. TRBV21-1 is shown as a pseudogene. CDR3 length equals 17 residues. CDR3 region: CASSRPPAGQGRGEQYF. The CDR3 DNA is TGTGCCAGCAGCAGACCGCCAGCGGGACAGGGAAGGGGCGAGCAGTACTTC.